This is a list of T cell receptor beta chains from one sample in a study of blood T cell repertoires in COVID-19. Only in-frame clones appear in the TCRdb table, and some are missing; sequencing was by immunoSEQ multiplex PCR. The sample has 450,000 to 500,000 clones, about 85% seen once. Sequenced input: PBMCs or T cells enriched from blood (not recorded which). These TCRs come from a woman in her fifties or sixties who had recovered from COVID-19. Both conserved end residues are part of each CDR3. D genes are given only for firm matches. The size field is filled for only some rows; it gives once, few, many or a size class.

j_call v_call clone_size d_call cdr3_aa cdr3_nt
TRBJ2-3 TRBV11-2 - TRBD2 CASSFGRGGGNTDTQYF TGTGCCAGCAGCTTTGGTCGTGGCGGGGGGAACACAGATACGCAGTATTTT
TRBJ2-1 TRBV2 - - CASSLGLSYNEQFF TGTGCCAGCAGTTTGGGCCTCTCCTACAATGAGCAGTTCTTC
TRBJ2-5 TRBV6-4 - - CASSPTGQETQYF TGTGCCAGCAGTCCGACAGGCCAAGAGACCCAGTACTTC
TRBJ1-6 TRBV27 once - CASSSASSPLHF TGTGCCAGCAGTTCCGCTAGTTCACCCCTCCACTTT
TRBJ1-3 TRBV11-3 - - CASSSQNTIYF TGTGCCAGCAGCTCCCAAAACACCATATATTTT
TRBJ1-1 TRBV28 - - CASSPPGQTKTEAFF TGTGCCAGCAGTCCTCCGGGACAAACGAAAACCGAAGCTTTCTTT
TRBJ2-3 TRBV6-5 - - CASHPSRDTVNTQYF TGTGCCAGCCACCCGTCTCGGGACACCGTGAATACGCAGTATTTT
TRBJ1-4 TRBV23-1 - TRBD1 CASSHPPRDRNEKLFF TGCGCCAGCAGTCACCCCCCCCGGGACAGAAATGAAAAACTGTTTTTT
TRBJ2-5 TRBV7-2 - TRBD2 CASSYPSGGAETQYF TGTGCCAGCAGCTATCCAAGCGGGGGGGCAGAGACCCAGTACTTC
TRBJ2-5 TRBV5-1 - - CASSFTPDKKETQYF TGCGCCAGCAGCTTCACCCCGGACAAGAAAGAGACCCAGTACTTC
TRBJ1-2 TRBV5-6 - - CASSLGQFNYGYTF TGTGCCAGCAGCTTGGGACAGTTTAACTATGGCTACACCTTC
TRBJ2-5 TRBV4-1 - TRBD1 CASRTLDRAKQETQYF TGCGCCAGCAGGACCCTGGACAGGGCGAAACAAGAGACCCAGTACTTC
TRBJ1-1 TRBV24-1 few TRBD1 CATSGSGGNTEAFF TGTGCCACCAGTGGTTCAGGGGGAAACACTGAAGCTTTCTTT
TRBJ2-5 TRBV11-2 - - CASSLGFGQTGQETQYF TGTGCCAGCAGCTTAGGTTTCGGACAGACCGGCCAAGAGACCCAGTACTTC
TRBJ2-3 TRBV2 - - CASSAGARGADTQYF TGTGCCAGCAGTGCTGGTGCTAGAGGCGCAGATACGCAGTATTTT
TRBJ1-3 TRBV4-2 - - CASSQDTPGQLTGNTIYF TGTGCCAGCAGCCAAGACACCCCTGGACAGCTTACTGGAAACACCATATATTTT
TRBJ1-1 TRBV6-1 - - CASSEYPPRVLF TGTGCCAGCAGTGAATACCCCCCCCGGGTACTGTTT